Listed below are T cell receptor beta chains from one sample, sequenced in a study of T-cell reconstitution after alpha-beta-depleted transplantation in children. TCRdb called the PCR reads again in MiXCR, with one record for every CDR3 protein. The sample consists of fewer than 550,000 distinct CDR3 sequences, over 9.5% of them appearing once. The specimen was PBMCs, mostly from graft donor cells, collected 180 days after TCRalphabeta/CD19-depleted stem cell transplant. The source is a female patient aged 2-9 years who had a stem cell transplant for aplastic anemia, so the T cells may come from the graft donor. CDR3s include the opening cysteine and the closing phenylalanine or tryptophan. D genes are given only for firm matches. Only part of the rows carry a size: once, few, many, or a class if the clone is expanded.

- TRBJ2-1 - TRBV7-2 CASSWRSSYNEQFF TGTGCCAGCAGCTGGCGGAGCTCCTACAATGAGCAGTTCTTC
few TRBJ2-1 TRBD2 TRBV4-3 CASSPRSGLAFNEQFF TGCGCCAGCAGCCCCCGTTCAGGACTAGCGTTCAATGAGCAGTTCTTC
- TRBJ1-1 TRBD1 TRBV7-2 CASSLIRTGGNTEAFF TGTGCCAGCAGCTTAATACGGACAGGGGGCAACACTGAAGCTTTCTTT
few TRBJ2-2 - TRBV9 CASSVGGGPGELFF TGTGCCAGCAGCGTAGGAGGGGGTCCCGGGGAGCTGTTTTTT
- TRBJ2-2 TRBD2 TRBV20-1 CSAGGLAATGELFF TGCAGTGCTGGGGGACTAGCGGCCACCGGGGAGCTGTTTTTT
few TRBJ2-1 - TRBV7-3 CASSLQGTEQFF TGTGCCAGCAGCTTACAGGGTACTGAGCAGTTCTTC
few TRBJ1-4 - TRBV19 CASSLDPRPNEKLFF TGTGCCAGTAGTTTGGACCCGAGGCCTAATGAAAAACTGTTTTTT
few TRBJ1-2 - TRBV9 CASSPHPDSPPTF TGTGCCAGCAGCCCCCACCCGGACAGTCCCCCCACCTTC
few TRBJ2-1 TRBD1 TRBV6-1 CASSQRTGPYNEQFF TGTGCCAGCAGCCAACGGACAGGGCCCTACAATGAGCAGTTCTTC
few TRBJ2-5 TRBD2 TRBV20-1 CSARDGGAGWYQETQYF TGCAGTGCTAGAGACGGGGGGGCAGGGTGGTACCAAGAGACCCAGTACTTC
many TRBJ2-4 TRBD2 TRBV7-9 CASSDASGGAKNIQYF TGTGCCAGCAGCGACGCTAGCGGGGGAGCCAAAAACATTCAGTACTTC
- TRBJ2-5 TRBD2 TRBV11-2 CASSPGDGLAANIQETQYF TGTGCCAGCAGCCCGGGGGACGGACTAGCGGCAAACATCCAAGAGACCCAGTACTTC
few TRBJ2-1 TRBD2 TRBV4-3 CASSQMGLAGANEQFF TGCGCCAGCAGCCAGATGGGACTAGCGGGCGCAAATGAGCAGTTCTTC
- TRBJ2-1 TRBD1 TRBV11-3 CASSLVLRQGDRGEQFF TGTGCCAGCAGCTTGGTGCTCCGACAGGGGGACCGCGGTGAGCAGTTCTTC
many TRBJ1-2 - TRBV7-2 CASSLDRDYGYTF TGTGCCAGCAGCTTAGACAGGGACTATGGCTACACCTTC
few TRBJ1-2 - TRBV21-1 CASRLMFESKGYGYTF TGTGCCAGCAGACTTATGTTCGAGTCTAAGGGCTATGGCTACACCTTC
few TRBJ2-1 TRBD2 TRBV7-2 CASSRGLAGGDNEQFF TGTGCCAGCAGCCGGGGACTAGCGGGAGGGGACAATGAGCAGTTCTTC
few TRBJ2-2 TRBD1 TRBV6-5 CASSYVLGQGGGQELFF TGTGCCAGCAGTTACGTCCTGGGACAGGGGGGAGGCCAGGAGCTGTTTTTT
- TRBJ2-1 TRBD2 TRBV15 CATSRGKLAGGGEQFF TGTGCCACCAGCAGAGGCAAGCTAGCGGGAGGGGGTGAGCAGTTCTTC
- TRBJ2-5 - TRBV18 CASSPVGGGDFMSTQYF TGTGCCAGCTCACCAGTTGGAGGGGGCGACTTCATGTCGACCCAGTACTTC
- TRBJ1-1 - TRBV18 CASSPGPRGPGTEAFF TGTGCCAGCTCACCGGGGCCACGGGGTCCGGGCACTGAAGCTTTCTTT
few TRBJ1-5 - TRBV24-1 CATSDFEGRSNQPQHF TGTGCCACCAGTGATTTTGAGGGCAGGAGCAATCAGCCCCAGCATTTT
few TRBJ2-3 - TRBV7-2 CASSPLEADTQYF TGTGCCAGCAGCCCGCTGGAGGCGGATACGCAGTATTTT
many TRBJ2-4 - TRBV27 CASSPGDWGELERLSKNIQYF TGTGCCAGCAGCCCCGGGGACTGGGGGGAATTGGAGCGCCTTTCCAAAAACATTCAGTACTTC
few TRBJ2-1 - TRBV19 CASTPAGYRNNEQFF TGTGCCAGTACCCCTGCGGGGTATAGAAACAATGAGCAGTTCTTC
few TRBJ2-7 - TRBV28 CASSLRDVVYEQYF TGTGCCAGCAGTTTACGGGACGTAGTCTACGAGCAGTACTTC
few TRBJ2-7 TRBD1 TRBV6-1 CASSGPGQTNYEQYF TGTGCCAGCAGTGGGCCGGGACAGACAAACTACGAGCAGTACTTC
once TRBJ2-1 TRBD2 TRBV5-1 CASSWGSGRAIEQFF TGCGCCAGCAGCTGGGGGAGCGGGAGGGCCATTGAGCAGTTCTTC
few TRBJ2-1 - TRBV6-1 CASSETGAGGPPYNEQFF TGTGCCAGCAGTGAGACAGGGGCGGGAGGGCCCCCCTACAATGAGCAGTTCTTC
few TRBJ2-7 - TRBV28 CASSLSSTGDEQYF TGTGCCAGCAGTCTCTCCTCTACAGGTGATGAGCAGTACTTC
- TRBJ2-3 - TRBV4-2 CASSQPGGGPLTDTQYF TGTGCCAGCAGCCAACCAGGGGGAGGGCCACTCACAGATACGCAGTATTTT
few TRBJ2-2 - TRBV27 CASRGQGSTGELFF TGTGCCAGCAGAGGTCAGGGATCCACCGGGGAGCTGTTTTTT
- TRBJ2-1 - TRBV5-4 CASAVGGSYNEQFF TGTGCCAGCGCGGTAGGTGGCAGCTACAATGAGCAGTTCTTC